These T cell receptor beta chains were read from a single sample in a study of control samples from healthy donors and cancer patients. The table came from immunoSEQ multiplex PCR; TCRdb's copy has only in-frame clones and leaves some out. The profile covers about 96,000 clones, with more than 80% appearing a single time and about 7.3% taken by the ten largest. Sequences were obtained from blood. The receptors were sampled from a man between 18 and 35 years old in good health. The CDR3 runs from the conserved cysteine through the conserved F or W. Each record gives: D gene, J gene, V gene, clone size, CDR3 DNA, CDR3 protein. A D gene is named only where the DNA matches it firmly. Part of the rows lack a size; the others show once, few, many or a class for expanded clones.

. | TRBJ1-1 | TRBV27 | . | TGTGCCAGCAGTTTGGCGGTCCTGAACACTGAAGCTTTCTTT | CASSLAVLNTEAFF
. | TRBJ1-2 | TRBV12-5 | . | TGTGCTAGTGGATATTCAGGGACCTATGGCTACACCTTC | CASGYSGTYGYTF
. | TRBJ2-2 | TRBV24-1 | . | TGTGCCACCAGTGAAACGAACACCGGGGAGCTGTTTTTT | CATSETNTGELFF
. | TRBJ1-2 | TRBV30 | . | TGTGCCTGGAGAGAGGGAGTGACTAACTATGGCTACACCTTC | CAWREGVTNYGYTF
. | TRBJ2-1 | TRBV19 | once | TGTGCCAGTAGTATAGAGCGGCCCGGACAGCGAAAATACAATGAGCAGTTCTTC | CASSIERPGQRKYNEQFF
. | TRBJ1-6 | TRBV27 | . | TGTGCCAGCAGTTTACAGGACTATAATTCACCCCTCCACTTT | CASSLQDYNSPLHF
. | TRBJ1-2 | TRBV27 | . | TGTGCCAGCAGCCAGACAAGATATAACTATGGCTACACCTTC | CASSQTRYNYGYTF
. | TRBJ1-5 | TRBV4-3 | . | TGCGCCAGCAGCCAAGAAGTTTATCAGCCCCAGCATTTT | CASSQEVYQPQHF
TRBD2 | TRBJ2-5 | TRBV19 | . | TGTGCCAGTAGTATAACTAGCGCACAAGAGACCCAGTACTTC | CASSITSAQETQYF
. | TRBJ1-2 | TRBV7-8 | . | TGTGCCAGCAGCTTAGTTAAGGCCCGAGACTATGGCTACACCTTC | CASSLVKARDYGYTF
TRBD2 | TRBJ2-2 | TRBV10-3 | . | TGTGCCATCAGGGGGACTAGCGGAACCGGGGAGCTGTTTTTT | CAIRGTSGTGELFF
TRBD1 | TRBJ1-2 | TRBV19 | . | TGTGCCAGTAGCAAACAGGGGGCGACTGGCTACACCTTC | CASSKQGATGYTF
. | TRBJ2-7 | TRBV4-1 | . | TGCGCCAGCAGCCAAGCCACTGGGTCCTACGAGCAGTACTTC | CASSQATGSYEQYF
TRBD1 | TRBJ1-2 | TRBV11-2 | once | TGTGCCAGCAGCTTAGGGACAGGGGGAAAAATCAACTATGGCTACACCTTC | CASSLGTGGKINYGYTF
TRBD1 | TRBJ1-2 | TRBV3-1/TRBV3-2 | . | TGTGCCAGCAGCCGAGGGACCCCTCTCCGGACAGGGAATAACTATGGCTACACCTTC | CASSRGTPLRTGNNYGYTF
. | TRBJ2-5 | TRBV5-1 | . | TGCGCCAGCAGCTTGTCCGGGGCTAGCCAAGAGACCCAGTACTTC | CASSLSGASQETQYF
. | TRBJ1-3 | TRBV5-4 | once | TGTGCCAGCAGCTTGGACCAAGCTCCCGGAAACACCATATATTTT | CASSLDQAPGNTIYF
. | TRBJ1-3 | TRBV6-2/TRBV6-3 | once | TGTGCCAGCAGTTATTCCACGGCTGGAAACACCATATATTTT | CASSYSTAGNTIYF
. | TRBJ2-1 | TRBV2 | . | TGTGCCAGCACGCGATACGATGAGCAGTTCTTC | CASTRYDEQFF
. | TRBJ2-3 | TRBV6-4 | . | TGTGCCAGCAGTGAATCACCCGGGACAAGATATAGCACAGATACGCAGTATTTT | CASSESPGTRYSTDTQYF
. | TRBJ1-6 | TRBV7-8 | . | TGTGCCAGCAGCCCCCGGCTTCGGGGGAATTCACCCCTCCACTTT | CASSPRLRGNSPLHF
. | TRBJ2-7 | TRBV27 | . | TGTGCCAGCAGTTTAATTGTGGCAGGGGGGTACGAGCAGTACTTC | CASSLIVAGGYEQYF
. | TRBJ1-2 | TRBV2 | once | TGTGCCAGCAGTTACCGGGACACCGACTATGGCTACACCTTC | CASSYRDTDYGYTF
TRBD2 | TRBJ2-5 | TRBV5-1 | . | TGCGCCAGCAGCCGGATGTCGGGGAGGGCTCTTCGAGAGACCCAGTACTTC | CASSRMSGRALRETQYF
. | TRBJ2-5 | TRBV30 | . | TGTGCCTGGAGGCATCCTTGGAGGAGGGGCGGGGAGACCCAGTACTTC | CAWRHPWRRGGETQYF
. | TRBJ1-2 | TRBV27 | . | TGTGCCAGCAGTGACAGGATGTATGGCTACACCTTC | CASSDRMYGYTF
. | TRBJ1-4 | TRBV2 | . | TGTGCCAGCAGGGTAGTGGGTTTTAATGAAAAACTGTTTTTT | CASRVVGFNEKLFF
. | TRBJ2-1 | TRBV15 | . | TGTGCCACCAGCAGAGATCGGGGGAGAACCGAGCAGTTCTTC | CATSRDRGRTEQFF
. | TRBJ1-1 | TRBV2 | . | TGTGCCAGCATTATAGAGTTAGGGATAACTGAAGCTTTCTTT | CASIIELGITEAFF
TRBD1 | TRBJ2-3 | TRBV5-1 | . | TGCGCCAGCAGAGCTCGACAGGGCTCCGATACGCAGTATTTT | CASRARQGSDTQYF
. | TRBJ2-7 | TRBV9 | . | TGTGCCAGCAGCAGTGGACAGACCTACGAGCAGTACTTC | CASSSGQTYEQYF
. | TRBJ2-2 | TRBV13 | . | TGTGCCAGCAGCCGCGAACTATTAGGTACCGGGGAGCTGTTTTTT | CASSRELLGTGELFF
. | TRBJ1-1 | TRBV19 | . | TGTGCCAGGATTGACCTACAGCCGAACACTGAAGCTTTCTTT | CARIDLQPNTEAFF
. | TRBJ1-3 | TRBV7-9 | . | TGTGCCAGCAGACCCCCAGGGGCGAGGGGAAACACCATATATTTT | CASRPPGARGNTIYF
TRBD2 | TRBJ2-1 | TRBV30 | . | TGTGCCTGCGGGGGGACCTACAATGAGCAGTTCTTC | CACGGTYNEQFF
TRBD2 | TRBJ2-1 | TRBV4-2 | . | TGTGCCAGCAGCCAAGCGCAAGCTGGGACTAGCGGGAATGAGCAGTTCTTC | CASSQAQAGTSGNEQFF
. | TRBJ1-1 | TRBV7-9 | . | TGTGCCAGCAGTCCACGGGGATACACTGAAGCTTTCTTT | CASSPRGYTEAFF
TRBD1 | TRBJ2-7 | TRBV6-1 | . | TGTGCCAGCAGTGATTTGTCCCGGGACAGGGGGCCGACCTTGGCCTACGAGCAGTACTTC | CASSDLSRDRGPTLAYEQYF
TRBD1 | TRBJ1-1 | TRBV28 | . | TGTGCCAGCAGTTCAGGGACAGTGAACACTGAAGCTTTCTTT | CASSSGTVNTEAFF
TRBD2 | TRBJ2-2 | TRBV30 | . | TGTGCCTGCTCCTCTAGCGGGAGGTGGACCGGGGAGCTGTTTTTT | CACSSSGRWTGELFF
. | TRBJ2-4 | TRBV4-2 | . | TGTGCCAGCAGTTCATCTCAGGATCGTAACATTCAGTACTTC | CASSSSQDRNIQYF
. | TRBJ1-1 | TRBV4-2 | . | TGTGCCAGCAGTCATGCGGGGGCAGGTACTGAAGCTTTCTTT | CASSHAGAGTEAFF
. | TRBJ1-2 | TRBV6-6 | . | TGTGCCAGCAGTTACTCGACCCGGCGGGCTGAGGGTGGCTACACCTTC | CASSYSTRRAEGGYTF
. | TRBJ1-3 | TRBV6-1 | once | TGTGCCAGCAGTGAAATAGCGGGCCTCGGAAACACCATATATTTT | CASSEIAGLGNTIYF
. | TRBJ1-4 | TRBV27 | once | TGTGCCAGCAGGCAGACAACTAATGAAAAACTGTTTTTT | CASRQTTNEKLFF
. | TRBJ2-1 | TRBV7-6 | . | TGTGCCAGCAGCGACCTGACAGGCGGCTCCTACAATGAGCAGTTCTTC | CASSDLTGGSYNEQFF
. | TRBJ1-1 | TRBV9 | . | TGTGCCAGCAGCGCCGCTGGGACGAACACTGAAGCTTTCTTT | CASSAAGTNTEAFF
. | TRBJ1-5 | TRBV6-1 | . | TGTGCCAGCAGTGCATATCGGACAGATAGCAATCAGCCCCAGCATTTT | CASSAYRTDSNQPQHF
TRBD2 | TRBJ2-2 | TRBV30 | few | TGTGCCTGGAACCCGGGCGGGAGCTTTACCGGGGAGCTGTTTTTT | CAWNPGGSFTGELFF
. | TRBJ1-1 | TRBV10-3 | . | TGTGCCACTAGGGCGGACACTGAAGCTTTCTTT | CATRADTEAFF
. | TRBJ2-2 | TRBV10-3 | . | TGTGCCATCATGATCAGGGATAAGGGCACCGGGGAGCTGTTTTTT | CAIMIRDKGTGELFF
. | TRBJ1-6 | TRBV21-1 | . | TGTGCCAGCAGCAAATCATCCGGACAGAATAATTCACCCCTCCACTTT | CASSKSSGQNNSPLHF
TRBD1 | TRBJ1-4 | TRBV5-8 | . | TGTGCCAGCAGCTGGGGAGAGGAGACAGGGAACGAAAAACTGTTTTTT | CASSWGEETGNEKLFF
. | TRBJ1-5 | TRBV3-1/TRBV3-2 | . | TGTGCCAGCAGCCCCAACTTTAGCAATCAGCCCCAGCATTTT | CASSPNFSNQPQHF
TRBD1 | TRBJ1-2 | TRBV19 | . | TGTGCCAGTAGTTCGCAGGGGGCGCAGGACTATGGCTACACCTTC | CASSSQGAQDYGYTF
TRBD2 | TRBJ2-5 | TRBV7-9 | . | TGTGCCAGCAGCTTAGTCGGGACTAGCGGGAAGGGGCAAGGGACCCAGTACTTC | CASSLVGTSGKGQGTQYF
. | TRBJ2-3 | TRBV7-9 | . | TGTGCCAGCAGCCCTTCACTTCTGGGGGACCTAGTGACAGATACGCAGTATTTT | CASSPSLLGDLVTDTQYF
. | TRBJ1-6 | TRBV6-1 | . | TGTGCCAGCAGTGAAGAGGACTTCCGAAGGAGATCACCCCTCCACTTT | CASSEEDFRRRSPLHF
. | TRBJ2-4 | TRBV2 | . | TGTGCCAGCACCTTGGACAGAAACATTCAGTACTTC | CASTLDRNIQYF
TRBD1 | TRBJ1-1 | TRBV19 | . | TGTGCCAGTAGTACCGGGACAGGCTGGCCTGAAGCTTTCTTT | CASSTGTGWPEAFF